This TCR beta chain was captured in a study of T-cell reconstitution after alpha-beta-depleted transplantation in children. This CDR3 is 16 amino acids long. Germline lookup yields CDR1 SGHVS and CDR2 FQNEAQ. The V gene lost 2 bases and the J gene lost 4 bases, with 17 bases spanning the gap. Points from the study as a whole: Recipient T cells and thymic progenitors that survived gave rise to the high TCRbeta diversity observed at day 60 in some patients. Fresh T-cell production supplied most of the T-cell counts and diversity seen one year after transplant. Alpha-beta T cells present about two months after transplant were reported to originate from several hundred expanded graft clones.

Researchers prepared the TCRbeta library using unique molecular identifiers, the study reports. One entry per CDR3 protein, called by TCRdb with MiXCR from the PCR reads. The table lists 200,000 to 250,000 distinct CDR3 sequences, approximately 8.4% of them singletons. Remarks on this clonotype: Its antigen is currently unknown.

The chain is built from TRBV7-8 and TRBJ1-2, with D unresolved. The material was PBMCs, mostly from graft donor cells, obtained 360 days after TCRalphabeta/CD19-depleted stem cell transplant. The clonotype originates from a male patient between 2 and 15 years old who had a stem cell transplant for acute myeloid leukemia, so the T cells may come from the graft donor. CDR3 in amino acids: CASSLSSWRAFYGYTF. Here the CDR3 DNA reads TGTGCCAGCAGCTTATCCTCATGGCGGGCCTTCTATGGCTACACCTTC.